This TCR beta chain was recovered during a study of CD8 T cells in Susac syndrome. About 0.5 to 1 ug RNA was reverse transcribed with random hexamers. TCRdb ran MiXCR on the immunoSEQ multiplex PCR reads and lists one entry per CDR3 protein. Of about 150,000 distinct CDR3 sequences listed, 90% to 97% are singletons. V lost 0 bases to trimming and J lost 5 bases, with 5 bases between them. This CDR3 has 13 residues. The V gene's germline CDR1 is LNHDA and CDR2 SQIVND (reference sequence). CD8+ and CD4+ T cells circulating in blood were sequenced for TCR beta. The chain couples TRBV19 to TRBJ2-1, with D possibly being TRBD1 (5 bases). This sequence originates from a human donor with Susac syndrome. Sequencing used CD4+ T cells from PBMCs. The CDR3 region is CASSIEGDNEQFF. CDR3 coding DNA: TGTGCCAGTAGTATAGAAGGGGACAATGAGCAGTTCTTC. The full variable domain, with the rest looked up from reference TRBV19 and TRBJ2-1, is DGGITQSPKYLFRKEGQNVTLSCEQNLNHDAMYWYRQDPGQGLRLIYYSQIVNDFQKGDIAEGYSVSREKKESFPLTVTSAQKNPTAFYLCASSIEGDNEQFFGPGTRLTVL.